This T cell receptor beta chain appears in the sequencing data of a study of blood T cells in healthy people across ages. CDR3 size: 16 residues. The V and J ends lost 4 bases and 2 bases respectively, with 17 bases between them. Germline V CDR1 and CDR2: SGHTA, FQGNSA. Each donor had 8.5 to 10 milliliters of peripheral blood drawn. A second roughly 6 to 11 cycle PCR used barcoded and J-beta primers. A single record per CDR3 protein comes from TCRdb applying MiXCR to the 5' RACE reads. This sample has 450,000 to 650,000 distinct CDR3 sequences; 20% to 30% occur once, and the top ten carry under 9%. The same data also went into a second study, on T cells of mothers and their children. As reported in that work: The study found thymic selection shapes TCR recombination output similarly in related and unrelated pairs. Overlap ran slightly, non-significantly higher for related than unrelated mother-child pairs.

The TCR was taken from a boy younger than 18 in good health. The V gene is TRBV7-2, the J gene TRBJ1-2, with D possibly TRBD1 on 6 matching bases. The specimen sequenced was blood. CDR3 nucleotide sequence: TGTGCCAGCAGCTCCGGGGGGCAGAAGGGGAACTATGGCTACACCTTC. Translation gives CASSSGGQKGNYGYTF.